These T cell receptor beta chains were read from a single sample in a study of blood T cell repertoires in COVID-19. Libraries were prepared by immunoSEQ multiplex PCR; TCRdb keeps only in-frame clonotypes and omits some of them. The table has 95,000 or so clones, about 80% seen once. The sequenced material came from peripheral blood. These receptors were collected from a human donor in a cohort sampled during active COVID-19. Both conserved end residues are part of each CDR3. D genes are given only for firm matches. The size field is filled for only some rows; it gives once, few, many or a size class.

j_call	v_call	d_call	clone_size	cdr3_nt	cdr3_aa
TRBJ2-7	TRBV6-5	.	.	TGTGCCAGCAGTTCCTACTTACAGGTCTACGAGCAGTACTTC	CASSSYLQVYEQYF
TRBJ2-3	TRBV6-2/TRBV6-3	TRBD2	.	TGTGCCAGCAGTCACGGGACTAGCGGGGGGATTTACACAGATACGCAGTATTTT	CASSHGTSGGIYTDTQYF
TRBJ1-1	TRBV4-2	.	few	TGTGCCAGCAGCCAAGAGAGGGGGAGTAACACTGAAGCTTTCTTT	CASSQERGSNTEAFF
TRBJ2-3	TRBV27	.	once	TGTGCCAGCAGTTCCTCTAGGAGGGGCACAGATACGCAGTATTTT	CASSSSRRGTDTQYF
TRBJ1-1	TRBV18	.	.	TGTGCCAGCTCACCCGGGATTACTGAAGCTTTCTTT	CASSPGITEAFF
TRBJ2-3	TRBV2	TRBD1	.	TGTGCCAGCAGTGCAGGGGGCTCGGGGGCAGATACGCAGTATTTT	CASSAGGSGADTQYF
TRBJ1-4	TRBV5-5	.	once	TGTGCCAGCAGCCCGGTATGGACAGCTAATGAAAAACTGTTTTTT	CASSPVWTANEKLFF
TRBJ1-5	TRBV5-5	TRBD1	many	TGTGCCAGCAGCCGCAAGCCGACAGGGGATAGCAATCAGCCCCAGCATTTT	CASSRKPTGDSNQPQHF
TRBJ2-7	TRBV28	.	few	TGTGCCAGCATAGGAGTTAACTACGAGCAGTACTTC	CASIGVNYEQYF
TRBJ2-7	TRBV2	TRBD1	few	TGTGCCAGCAGCGGAAACAGGGGAATCAACGAGCAGTACTTC	CASSGNRGINEQYF
TRBJ2-7	TRBV7-9	TRBD1	.	TGTGCCAGCAGCCGGACAGGGGGAAGCAACGAGCAGTACTTC	CASSRTGGSNEQYF
TRBJ1-1	TRBV11-2	.	.	TGTGCCAGCAGCTTAGGGGGGGGGCAAGAAGCTTTCTTT	CASSLGGGQEAFF
TRBJ1-5	TRBV28	.	.	TGTGCCAGCAGGTTACTCAATCAGCCCCAGCATTTT	CASRLLNQPQHF
TRBJ1-1	TRBV11-2	.	.	TGTGCCAGTTTACAGCCTAACACTGAAGCTTTCTTT	CASLQPNTEAFF
TRBJ1-5	TRBV3-1/TRBV3-2	.	.	TGTGCCAGCAGCCAAGTGGCAAGCAATCAGCCCCAGCATTTT	CASSQVASNQPQHF
TRBJ2-3	TRBV7-2	TRBD2	once	TGTGCCAGCAGAGCGACTAGCGGTTTGGATACGCAGTATTTT	CASRATSGLDTQYF
TRBJ2-2	TRBV4-3	TRBD2	.	TGCGCCAGCAGCTCCCAGCGACTAGCGACCGGGGAGCTGTTTTTT	CASSSQRLATGELFF
TRBJ2-5	TRBV11-1	TRBD2	.	TGTGCCAGCAGCTTTCCGGGGGGGAAGGGCCAAGAGACCCAGTACTTC	CASSFPGGKGQETQYF
TRBJ1-4	TRBV7-9	.	.	TGTGCCAGCAGCTTACGTGGCAGTCTTAATGAAAAACTGTTTTTT	CASSLRGSLNEKLFF
TRBJ1-6	TRBV4-3	TRBD1	.	TGCGCCAGCAGCCAAGATAAGGGACAGGGGTCTTCACCCCTCCACTTT	CASSQDKGQGSSPLHF
TRBJ2-7	TRBV7-8	TRBD2	.	TGTGCCAGCAGCCCCGGGACTAGCGGGAGGAGAGGCTACGAGCAGTACTTC	CASSPGTSGRRGYEQYF
TRBJ1-1	TRBV5-1	TRBD1	.	TGCGCCAGCAGCTTACAGACAGGGGTAATCACTGAAGCTTTCTTT	CASSLQTGVITEAFF
TRBJ2-7	TRBV10-1	.	.	TGCGCCAGCCCCAGTTCGGCGGGTAAAACCTACGAGCAGTACTTC	CASPSSAGKTYEQYF
TRBJ2-3	TRBV2	TRBD2	.	TGTGCCAGCAGACTACCTCCTAGCGGGAAAGGCACAGATACGCAGTATTTT	CASRLPPSGKGTDTQYF
TRBJ2-3	TRBV5-1	TRBD2	.	TGCGCCAGCAGCTTGGCTAGCGGGGGCCCAGATACGCAGTATTTT	CASSLASGGPDTQYF
TRBJ1-5	TRBV19	TRBD1	few	TGTGCCAGTAGTATAGGGGGACAGAATCAGCCCCAGCATTTT	CASSIGGQNQPQHF
TRBJ2-1	TRBV6-5	TRBD2	.	TGTGCCAGCAGGGCTAGCGGGAGCCATGAGCAGTTCTTC	CASRASGSHEQFF
TRBJ1-2	TRBV19	TRBD1	.	TGTGCCAGTAGTATCTCCTCGGGACAGGGGACCTCTAACTATGGCTACACCTTC	CASSISSGQGTSNYGYTF
TRBJ2-1	TRBV2	.	few	TGTGCCAGCAGTGAAGTCCTAGCGATATACAATGAGCAGTTCTTC	CASSEVLAIYNEQFF
TRBJ1-2	TRBV7-9	.	.	TGTGCCAGCAGCTCTATGGGGGGTTATGGCTACACCTTC	CASSSMGGYGYTF
TRBJ2-7	TRBV18	.	.	TGTGCCAGCTCACCACAAGGGGGTTACGAGCAGTACTTC	CASSPQGGYEQYF
TRBJ1-3	TRBV19	.	.	TGTGCCAGTACTAGAAATGGCGGGCCGGTCTCTGGAAACACCATATATTTT	CASTRNGGPVSGNTIYF
TRBJ2-2	TRBV5-1	TRBD2	.	TGCGCCAGCAGCTTAAATTTCGCGGGAGGCACATACACCGGGGAGCTGTTTTTT	CASSLNFAGGTYTGELFF